This T cell receptor (beta chain) derives from a study of Ad26.COV2.S vaccination and SARS-CoV-2 variants. Background on the study: Doses of Ad26.COV2.S were injected into muscle once or twice, 56 days apart.

Per the germline V gene, CDR1 is MGHDK and CDR2 is SYGVNS. Trimming took 10 bases from V and 1 from J, leaving 14 bases between them. The length of the CDR3 is 14 residues. Sequenced by immunoSEQ multiplex PCR; TCRdb stores in-frame clones only, minus some. Altogether about 440,000 clones are present, 90% being singletons, with the ten largest covering roughly 3.9%. Note on this clone: The antigen remains undetermined.

Findings and caveats of the study: Placebo recipients showed lower spike-specific TCR breadth than vaccinees. Similar non-spike TCR breadth was observed in recipients of vaccine and of placebo. The analyses of TCR breadth and depth may have understated the size of total T cell responses.

Specified treatment: roughly 18 received Ad26.COV2.S at low or high dose, single or two shots; about 5 received placebo; per-sample allocation not given. Specimens were obtained on day 63 following the first vaccine or placebo injection. The sample in question was peripheral blood, obtained in a trial of Ad26.COV2.S vaccine versus placebo. This chain connects TRBV25-1 to TRBJ2-1; D is ambiguous. The sequence derives from a person aged 18-65 years who received the Ad26.COV2.S COVID-19 vaccine or a placebo. CDR3 bases: TGTGCCACCTCCCCTGCAGGTTCCTACAATGAGCAGTTCTTC. This sequence encodes CATSPAGSYNEQFF.